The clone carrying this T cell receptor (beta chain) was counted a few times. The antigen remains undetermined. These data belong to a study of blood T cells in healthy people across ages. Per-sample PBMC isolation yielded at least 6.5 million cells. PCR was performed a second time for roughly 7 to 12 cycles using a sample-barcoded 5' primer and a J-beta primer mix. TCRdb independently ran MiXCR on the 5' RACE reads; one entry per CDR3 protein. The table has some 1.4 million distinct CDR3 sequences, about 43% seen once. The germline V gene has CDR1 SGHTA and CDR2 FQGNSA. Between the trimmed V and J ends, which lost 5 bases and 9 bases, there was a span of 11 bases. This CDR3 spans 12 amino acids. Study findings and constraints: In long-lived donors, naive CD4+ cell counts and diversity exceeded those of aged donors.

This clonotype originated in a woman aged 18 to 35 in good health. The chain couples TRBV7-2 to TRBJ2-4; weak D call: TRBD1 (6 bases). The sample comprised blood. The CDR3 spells CASSPGVGIQYF. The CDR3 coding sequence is TGTGCCAGCAGCCCAGGGGTGGGCATTCAGTACTTC. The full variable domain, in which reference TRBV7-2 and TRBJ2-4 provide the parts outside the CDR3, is GAGVSQSPSNKVTEKGKDVELRCDPISGHTALYWYRQSLGQGLEFLIYFQGNSAPDKSGLPSDRFSAERTGGSVSTLTIQRTQQEDSAVYLCASSPGVGIQYFGAGTRLSVL.